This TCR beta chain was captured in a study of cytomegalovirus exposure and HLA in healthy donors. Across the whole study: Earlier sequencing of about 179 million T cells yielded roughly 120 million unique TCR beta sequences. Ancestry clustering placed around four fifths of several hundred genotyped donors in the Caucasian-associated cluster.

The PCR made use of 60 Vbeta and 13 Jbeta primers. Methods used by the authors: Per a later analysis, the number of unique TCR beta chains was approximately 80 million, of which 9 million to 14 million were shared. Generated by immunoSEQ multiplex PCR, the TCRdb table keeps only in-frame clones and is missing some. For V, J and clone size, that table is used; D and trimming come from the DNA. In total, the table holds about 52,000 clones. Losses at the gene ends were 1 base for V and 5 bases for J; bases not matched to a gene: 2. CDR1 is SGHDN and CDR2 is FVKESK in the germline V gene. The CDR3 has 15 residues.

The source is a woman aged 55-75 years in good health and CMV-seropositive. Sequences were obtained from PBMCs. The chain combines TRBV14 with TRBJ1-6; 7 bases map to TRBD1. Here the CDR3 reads CASSQVQGHNSPLHF. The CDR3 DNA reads TGTGCCAGCAGCCAAGTACAGGGGCATAATTCACCCCTCCACTTT.